These 30 T cell receptor beta chains were all obtained from the same sample, sequenced in a study of cytomegalovirus exposure and HLA in healthy donors. It was with 60 Vbeta and 13 Jbeta primers that the PCR ran. Measured with immunoSEQ multiplex PCR; TCRdb has only the in-frame clones, and not every one. The sample yields roughly 130,000 clones, around three quarters seen once. Sequences were obtained from PBMCs. Receptor source: a man aged 40-50 years in good health and CMV-seronegative.

Here the CDR3 DNA reads TGTGCCAGCAGCTTGGTTGGTTCCGGGACAAGCTATGGCTACACCTTC. This translates into CASSLVGSGTSYGYTF. The chain carries TRBV5-4 and TRBJ1-2, with D tentatively TRBD1 (6 bases). The germline gives CDR1 SGHNT, CDR2 YYREEE (reference sequence). The CDR3 extends over 16 amino acids. V was cut by 0 bases and J by 4 bases, with 16 bases left in between.

The chain employs TRBV30 and TRBJ1-6, with D perhaps matching TRBD1 (5 bases). Germline V gene data show CDR1 as GTSNPN and CDR2 as SVGIG (reference sequence). This CDR3 contains 15 residues. V lost 0 bases, J lost 7 bases, and 13 bases lay in between. The CDR3: CAWSVWQGKNSPLHF. CDR3 nucleotides: TGTGCCTGGAGTGTTTGGCAGGGCAAAAATTCACCCCTCCACTTT.

The chain uses TRBV6-1 and TRBJ2-4, with D perhaps matching TRBD1 (6 bases). V shed 3 bases and J shed 6 bases, with 15 bases lying between them. This CDR3 has 15 residues. Germline V gene data show CDR1 as MNHNS and CDR2 as SASEGT. The CDR3 coding sequence is TGTGCCAGCAGTGACGTTACAGGGCTGAGAAACATTCAGTACTTC. Translation gives CASSDVTGLRNIQYF.

This sequence joins TRBV7-2 and TRBJ2-1; 9 nucleotides align to TRBD2. The V gene's germline CDR1 is SGHTA and CDR2 FQGNSA. The V and J ends lost 3 bases and 5 bases, in that order; junction bases with no gene match: 11. The CDR3 has 17 amino acids. CDR3 residues: CASSFPKLAGSNNEQFF. Written as DNA, the CDR3 is TGTGCCAGCAGCTTTCCAAAACTAGCGGGCAGCAACAATGAGCAGTTCTTC.

The V and J genes are TRBV30 and TRBJ1-4; D is unresolved. CDR1 and CDR2 (germline): GTSNPN, SVGIG (reference sequence). The CDR3 length is 13 residues. V lost 0 bases, J lost 3 bases, and 5 bases lay in between. In DNA form, the CDR3 reads TGTGCCTGGAGTGTTCGGTCTAATGAAAAACTGTTTTTT. Its translation: CAWSVRSNEKLFF.

The rearrangement uses TRBV6-5 and TRBJ2-7; D is uncertain. Germline values: CDR1 MNHEY, CDR2 SVGAGI. The CDR3 extends over 12 amino acids. The germline V and J ends were trimmed by 5 bases and 5 bases, with 10 bases remaining between them. Written as DNA, the CDR3 is TGTGCCAGCAGTCGAGCTGAGGACGAGCAGTACTTC. As protein: CASSRAEDEQYF.

The chain couples TRBV19 to TRBJ2-2; 8 bases are a match to TRBD1. Trimming cost V 6 bases and J 5 bases; bases outside gene matches: 17. Germline values: CDR1 LNHDA, CDR2 SQIVND (reference sequence). The CDR3 contains 18 residues. Written as DNA, the CDR3 is TGTGCCAGTAGGCCTCGCCAGCCCGGGACAGGAGAGACCGGGGAGCTGTTTTTT. This sequence encodes CASRPRQPGTGETGELFF.

This clone appeared a few times. The rearrangement joins TRBV2 to TRBJ2-2; 10 bases map to TRBD1. CDR1 and CDR2 from the germline V gene are SNHLY and FYNNEI. The CDR3 is made up of 15 amino acids. J gave up 1 base and V 6 bases, and 2 bases lay outside the gene matches. CDR3 in amino acids: CASRTGGKNTGELFF. The CDR3 DNA reads TGTGCCAGCAGGACAGGGGGCAAGAACACCGGGGAGCTGTTTTTT.

The chain employs TRBV30 and TRBJ1-5; D gene ambiguous. Germline loops: CDR1 GTSNPN, CDR2 SVGIG (reference sequence). V was trimmed by 0 bases and J by 3 bases, leaving 12 bases between them. The CDR3 loop spans 15 amino acids. CDR3 residues: CAWSVRGGYNQPQHF. The CDR3 DNA is TGTGCCTGGAGTGTACGAGGCGGGTACAATCAGCCCCAGCATTTT.

The chain couples TRBV27 to TRBJ2-7, with D tentatively TRBD2 (6 bases). Germline loops: CDR1 MNHEY, CDR2 SMNVEV (reference sequence). Trimming took 4 bases from V and 8 from J, leaving 21 bases between them. The CDR3 length is 15 residues. The DNA of the CDR3 is TGTGCCAGCAGTTCCTCGGGTGAGCGGGCGGTTAAGCAGTACTTC. Its translation: CASSSSGERAVKQYF.

This clone was detected once. J is TRBJ1-1 and V is TRBV2, with TRBD1 identical over 11 bases. Looked up from germline, CDR1 is SNHLY and CDR2 is FYNNEI. This CDR3 is built from 14 residues. After removal of 6 bases from V and 6 bases from J, the junction contained 6 bases not matched to a gene. The CDR3 here is CASRTWTGGSEAFF. The CDR3 region has the DNA TGTGCCAGCAGAACATGGACAGGGGGCTCTGAAGCTTTCTTT. The full variable domain, in which reference TRBV2 and TRBJ1-1 provide the parts outside the CDR3, is EPEVTQTPSHQVTQMGQEVILRCVPISNHLYFYWYRQILGQKVEFLVSFYNNEISEKSEIFDDQFSVERPDGSNFTLKIRSTKLEDSAMYFCASRTWTGGSEAFFGQGTRLTVV.

J is TRBJ2-5 and V is TRBV5-1; 10 bases fit TRBD2. This CDR3 comprises 16 residues. CDR1 and CDR2 from the germline V gene are SGHRS and YFSETQ. V lost 3 bases and J lost 5; bases outside the gene matches: 10. Written as DNA, the CDR3 is TGCGCCAGCAGCTCCTTGCCTAGCGGGGGCGGGGAGACCCAGTACTTC. Protein sequence: CASSSLPSGGGETQYF.

The V call is TRBV2, the J call TRBJ2-3, with 10 bases matching TRBD1. The trim removed 6 bases at V and 14 bases at J, leaving 14 bases unmatched. The germline V gene has CDR1 SNHLY and CDR2 FYNNEI. CDR3 length equals 14 residues. The CDR3 protein is CASSLDTRDRGRYF. As DNA, the CDR3 is TGTGCCAGCAGCCTAGACACGAGGGACAGGGGAAGGTATTTT.

The CDR3 spells CASSVGQGAYGYTF. The CDR3 nucleotides read TGTGCCAGCAGTGTCGGACAGGGGGCCTATGGCTACACCTTC. V usage is TRBV6-1 and J usage is TRBJ1-2; 11 bases are a match to TRBD1. The germline CDR1 and CDR2 sequences are MNHNS and SASEGT. The CDR3 consists of 14 residues. Unmatched junction bases numbered 2, after V lost 4 bases and J lost 4 bases.

CDR3 bases: TGTGCCAGCAGCCCCCAGACTGTTACGCAGTATTTT. Translated: CASSPQTVTQYF. The gene calls are TRBV7-2 and TRBJ2-3; D remains unclear. V shed 5 bases and J shed 8 bases, with 11 bases lying between them. Germline values: CDR1 SGHTA, CDR2 FQGNSA. The CDR3 is 12 residues long.

The chain combines TRBV15 with TRBJ2-3, with 8 positions matching TRBD2. The V gene's germline CDR1 is LNHNV and CDR2 YYDKDF (reference sequence). The J segment lost 1 base and the V segment lost 3 bases, leaving 9 bases of the junction unmatched. The CDR3 extends over 17 amino acids. The CDR3 region is CATSSPSLAGRTDTQYF. For the CDR3, the DNA is TGTGCCACCAGCAGTCCCTCATTAGCGGGGCGCACAGATACGCAGTATTTT.

The V call is TRBV29-1, the J call TRBJ1-3, with 8 bases fitting TRBD1. J gave up 3 bases and V 4 bases, and 2 bases lay outside the gene matches. The germline gives CDR1 SQVTM, CDR2 ANQGSEA. This CDR3 spans 13 amino acids. The CDR3 nucleotides are TGCAGCGTTGCAGGGGGCGGTGGAAACACCATATATTTT. It is translated as CSVAGGGGNTIYF.

This chain connects TRBV19 to TRBJ1-1, with D possibly matching TRBD1 (6 bases). V was trimmed by 4 bases and J by 3 bases, leaving 15 bases between them. The germline gives CDR1 LNHDA, CDR2 SQIVND (reference sequence). This CDR3 has 15 residues. CDR3 loop: CASSKPGEKDTEAFF. CDR3 DNA: TGTGCCAGTAGTAAGCCAGGGGAGAAGGACACTGAAGCTTTCTTT. Full variable domain (outside the CDR3, taken from reference TRBV19 and TRBJ1-1): DGGITQSPKYLFRKEGQNVTLSCEQNLNHDAMYWYRQDPGQGLRLIYYSQIVNDFQKGDIAEGYSVSREKKESFPLTVTSAQKNPTAFYLCASSKPGEKDTEAFFGQGTRLTVV.

This rearrangement joins TRBV4-2 to TRBJ1-1; 9 bases are a match to TRBD1. The CDR3 has 17 amino acids. Germline CDR1 reads LGHNA; CDR2 reads YNFKEQ. With 4 bases clipped from V and 1 base from J, the junction kept 10 bases outside the gene matches. As DNA, the CDR3 is TGTGCCAGCAGCCTCGCCACAGGGGGCGGAAAGAACACTGAAGCTTTCTTT. Translating gives CASSLATGGGKNTEAFF.

V gene TRBV28 combines with J gene TRBJ1-1; 8 bases are shared with TRBD1. Losses at the gene ends were 8 bases for V and 0 bases for J; bases not matched to a gene: 8. The CDR3 consists of 15 residues. CDR1 is MDHEN and CDR2 is SYDVKM in the germline V gene. CDR3 nucleotides: TGTGCCAGCCTGGGACAGGAGGCGTTGAACACTGAAGCTTTCTTT. The encoded protein is CASLGQEALNTEAFF.

This chain joins TRBV5-3 and TRBJ2-7; 14 nucleotides agree with TRBD2. TRBV5-3 has ORF status, its function being uncertain. V shed 4 bases and J 3 bases; nucleotides not matched to a gene: 21. There are 21 residues in the CDR3. The CDR3 here is CARSVGPQGLAGEERYYEQYF. The DNA of the CDR3 is TGTGCCAGAAGCGTTGGACCCCAGGGACTAGCGGGAGAGGAGCGCTACTACGAGCAGTACTTC.

The CDR3 region has the DNA TGTGCCAGCAGTGAAGCTGGGCAGGGGAGAAACGAGCAGTACTTC. This translates into CASSEAGQGRNEQYF. The genes are TRBV2 and TRBJ2-7, with D perhaps matching TRBD1 (6 bases). Between the trimmed V and J ends, which lost 0 bases and 5 bases, there was a span of 14 bases. The CDR3 is 15 residues long. Germline V gene lookup returns CDR1 SNHLY and CDR2 FYNNEI.

The rearrangement links TRBV13 to TRBJ2-5, with TRBD2 matching over 12 bases. Germline CDR1 and CDR2: PRHDT and FYEKMQ (reference sequence). The CDR3 consists of 16 residues. J was trimmed by 4 bases and V by 3 bases; bases with no gene match: 6. The CDR3 loop is CASSFRLAGEGETQYF. The DNA for the CDR3 is TGTGCCAGCAGCTTTCGACTAGCGGGAGAAGGAGAGACCCAGTACTTC.

This clone occurred once. The chain uses TRBV2 and TRBJ2-2, with 8 bases matching TRBD1. The trim removed 5 bases at V and 5 bases at J, leaving 10 bases unmatched. Germline V gives CDR1 SNHLY, CDR2 FYNNEI. The CDR3 runs to 16 residues. CDR3 residues: CASSMTGDRRTGELFF. In DNA, the CDR3 is TGTGCCAGCAGTATGACAGGGGACAGAAGGACCGGGGAGCTGTTTTTT.

This clone has a handful of counts. The chain has TRBV19 and TRBJ1-2, with TRBD1 as a possible D gene (5 bases). V was shortened by 4 bases and J by 3 bases, with 12 bases between the two germline ends. The CDR3 is made up of 14 amino acids. The germline gives CDR1 LNHDA, CDR2 SQIVND (reference sequence). The DNA of the CDR3 is TGTGCCAGTAGTACCCCCAGGGAATACTATGGCTACACCTTC. Encoded protein: CASSTPREYYGYTF.

Here the CDR3 DNA reads TGTGCCAGCAGCTTCAGGGGCACTGAAGCTTTCTTT. Translated, it gives CASSFRGTEAFF. The chain combines TRBV11-3 with TRBJ1-1, with D perhaps matching TRBD1 (6 bases). There are 12 residues in the CDR3. V was trimmed by 3 bases and J by 4 bases, leaving 6 bases between them. Per germline, CDR1 SGHNT and CDR2 YENEEA.

This clone was counted a single time. The chain employs TRBV7-9 and TRBJ1-6, with a tentative D call TRBD1 (6 bases). Per the germline V gene, CDR1 is SEHNR and CDR2 is FQNEAQ (reference sequence). This CDR3 has 13 amino acids. V dropped 5 bases and J dropped 4 bases, with 6 bases sitting between them. CDR3 nucleotides: TGTGCCAGCAGCGGACAGTATAATTCACCCCTCCACTTT. Translated, it gives CASSGQYNSPLHF. The full variable domain, its missing parts supplied by reference TRBV7-9 and TRBJ1-6, is DTGVSQNPRHKITKRGQNVTFRCDPISEHNRLYWYRQTLGQGPEFLTYFQNEAQLEKSRLLSDRFSAERPKGSFSTLEIQRTEQGDSAMYLCASSGQYNSPLHFGNGTRLTVT.

V and J are TRBV2 and TRBJ1-5, with D perhaps matching TRBD1 (6 bases). The germline V and J ends were trimmed by 2 bases and 6 bases, with 8 bases remaining between them. The CDR3 has 13 residues. CDR1 SNHLY and CDR2 FYNNEI come from the germline V gene. CDR3 amino acids: CASSEQGFQPQHF. The DNA of the CDR3 is TGTGCCAGCAGTGAACAGGGGTTTCAGCCCCAGCATTTT.

The rearrangement uses TRBV7-9 and TRBJ2-4, with 12 bases lining up with TRBD2. The germline CDR1 and CDR2 sequences are SEHNR and FQNEAQ (reference sequence). The CDR3 runs to 16 residues. V trimming: 6 bases; J trimming: 7 bases; junction bases outside the gene matches: 10. CDR3 sequence (DNA): TGTGCCAGCAGTCAACCGGCTACTAGCGGGGGGAACATTCAGTACTTC. This translates into CASSQPATSGGNIQYF.

This chain joins TRBV5-1 and TRBJ2-3; D is possibly TRBD2 (6 bases). The V end lost 4 bases, the J end lost 0 bases, and 9 bases lay between the germline ends. This CDR3 spans 14 amino acids. Looked up from germline, CDR1 is SGHRS and CDR2 is YFSETQ. The CDR3 DNA reads TGCGCCAGCAGCGTAGCGGCTAGCACAGATACGCAGTATTTT. This encodes CASSVAASTDTQYF.